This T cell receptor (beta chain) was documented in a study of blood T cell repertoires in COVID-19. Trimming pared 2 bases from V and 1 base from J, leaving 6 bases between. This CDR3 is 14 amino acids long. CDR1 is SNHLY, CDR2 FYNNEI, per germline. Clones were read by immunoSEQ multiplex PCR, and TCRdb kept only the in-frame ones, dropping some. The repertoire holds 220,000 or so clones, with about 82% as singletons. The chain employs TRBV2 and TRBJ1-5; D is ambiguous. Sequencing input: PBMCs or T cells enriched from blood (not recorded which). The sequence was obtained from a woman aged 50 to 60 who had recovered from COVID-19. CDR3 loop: CASSEILSNQPQHF. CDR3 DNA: TGTGCCAGCAGTGAAATCCTCAGCAATCAGCCCCAGCATTTT.